This T cell receptor beta chain was recorded in a study of blood T cell repertoires in COVID-19. This clone was detected a few times. Germline V gene lookup returns CDR1 SGHRS and CDR2 YFSETQ. This CDR3 contains 16 residues. The junction had 4 bases not matched to a gene; V was cut back by 0 bases and J by 6 bases. Per the study methods: Amplified reference gene primers provided the basis for estimating nucleated cell counts. Assay used: immunoSEQ multiplex PCR; TCRdb lists only in-frame clones, some missing. V and J calls plus clone size are reproduced from that table; the DNA served to infer D and trimming. This sample has under 250,000 clones, with about 78% found just once.

The genes are TRBV5-1 and TRBJ2-2; 11 bases line up with TRBD1. Input material: peripheral blood. This TCR came from a woman in her 70s with acute or convalescent COVID-19. The chain's CDR3 is CASSLEGQGVAGELFF. As DNA, the CDR3 is TGCGCCAGCAGCTTGGAGGGACAGGGGGTCGCCGGGGAGCTGTTTTTT.